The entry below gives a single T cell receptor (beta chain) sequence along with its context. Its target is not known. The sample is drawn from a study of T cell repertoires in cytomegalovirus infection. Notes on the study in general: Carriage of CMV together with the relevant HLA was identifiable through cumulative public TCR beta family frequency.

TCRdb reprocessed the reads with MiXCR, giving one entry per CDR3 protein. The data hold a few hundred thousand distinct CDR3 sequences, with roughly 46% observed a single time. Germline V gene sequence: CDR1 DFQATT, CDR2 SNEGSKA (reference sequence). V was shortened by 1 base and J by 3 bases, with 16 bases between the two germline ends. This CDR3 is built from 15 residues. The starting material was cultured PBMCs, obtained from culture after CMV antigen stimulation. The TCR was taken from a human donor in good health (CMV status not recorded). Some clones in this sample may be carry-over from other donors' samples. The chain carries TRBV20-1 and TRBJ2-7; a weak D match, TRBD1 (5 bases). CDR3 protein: CSARVHRGLIYEQYF. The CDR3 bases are TGCAGTGCTAGAGTCCATAGGGGCTTAATCTACGAGCAGTACTTC.